This T cell receptor (beta chain) was obtained from a study of blood T cells in healthy people across ages. This clonotype was counted only a few times. Its antigen is as yet unknown. The use of a sample-barcoded 5' primer and a J-beta primer mix characterized a second PCR of roughly 7 to 12 cycles. TCRdb re-analysed the 5' RACE reads in MiXCR, keeping a single row per CDR3 protein. The repertoire holds 1.5 million to 2 million distinct CDR3 sequences, approximately 39% seen once, with 23% in the top ten. With each sample, at least 5 micrograms of total RNA were extracted. Trimming stripped 2 bases from V and 2 bases from J, with 17 bases between. The CDR3 consists of 17 residues. Per germline, CDR1 LNHNV and CDR2 YYDKDF (reference sequence). Study conclusions and caveats: More naive CD4+ cells and higher diversity marked long-lived donors relative to aged donors. The fall in TCR beta diversity per million T cells was roughly linear with age.

The origin of this receptor is a human donor in good health. The sample was blood. The V call is TRBV15, the J call TRBJ2-3; no clear D. CDR3: CATSRFLEWWNTDTQYF. The DNA for the CDR3 is TGTGCCACCAGCAGATTCCTGGAGTGGTGGAACACAGATACGCAGTATTTT.